The 32 T cell receptor beta chains given below trace back to one sample, sequenced in a study of cytomegalovirus exposure and HLA in healthy donors. Clones were read by immunoSEQ multiplex PCR, and TCRdb kept only the in-frame ones, dropping some. The repertoire holds a few hundred thousand clones, with 80% to 90% as singletons. The specimen was PBMCs. These receptors all come from a woman aged 18-30 years in good health and CMV-seronegative.

The chain recombines TRBV11-1 with TRBJ1-1, with D hard to call. Germline CDR1 SGHAT, CDR2 FQDESV (reference sequence). V lost 1 base, J lost 11 bases, and 20 bases lay in between. The CDR3 loop spans 15 amino acids. The CDR3 region has the DNA TGTGCCAGCAGCTTAGTTATCGTGGGTGCTCTCGGGGCTTTCTTT. Amino acids: CASSLVIVGALGAFF.

A note on this clone: Other nucleotide sequences in the sample specify the same CDR3. The rearrangement links TRBV5-1 to TRBJ1-3, with 8 positions matching TRBD1. The CDR3 consists of 15 residues. J lost 2 bases, V lost 0 bases, and 1 base had no gene match. Germline-derived CDR1 and CDR2 are SGHRS and YFSETQ. Here the CDR3 reads CASSLAGGTGNTIYF. The DNA of the CDR3 is TGCGCCAGCAGCTTGGCAGGGGGCACTGGAAACACCATATATTTT.

This clone has just a few counts. The J gene is TRBJ2-7, the V gene TRBV27; D is perhaps TRBD1 (6 bases). This CDR3 is 14 amino acids long. Germline CDR1 and CDR2: MNHEY and SMNVEV (reference sequence). V lost 5 bases to trimming and J lost 2 bases, with 13 bases between them. CDR3 sequence: CASSPWDNTYEQYF. CDR3 sequence (DNA): TGTGCCAGCAGTCCCTGGGACAATACCTACGAGCAGTACTTC.

The genes are TRBV5-6 and TRBJ1-2; the D gene is possibly TRBD1 (5 bases). From germline, CDR1 is SGHDT and CDR2 YYEEEE. The V and J ends lost 1 base and 7 bases respectively, with 17 bases between them. The CDR3 is 15 residues long. The CDR3 DNA reads TGTGCCAGCAGCTTGTCCGCAGGGTTTCAGCGTGGCTACACCTTC. Protein sequence: CASSLSAGFQRGYTF.

The V and J genes are TRBV4-2 and TRBJ1-2, with 8 bases matching TRBD1. Looked up from germline, CDR1 is LGHNA and CDR2 is YNFKEQ. V was clipped by 1 base and J by 3 bases; unmatched bases: 10. CDR3 length: 17 amino acids. The CDR3 region is CASSQGEGTGFDYGYTF. The CDR3 DNA follows: TGTGCCAGCAGCCAAGGGGAAGGGACAGGATTTGACTATGGCTACACCTTC.

The chain couples TRBV27 to TRBJ2-1; D is perhaps TRBD1 (5 bases). The germline gives CDR1 MNHEY, CDR2 SMNVEV (reference sequence). The CDR3 covers 17 residues. Trimming left V 0 bases short and J 2 bases short, with 14 bases between. The CDR3 here is CASSLSLGPIPYNEQFF. CDR3 sequence (DNA): TGTGCCAGCAGTTTATCGTTGGGGCCCATCCCCTACAATGAGCAGTTCTTC.

This clone appeared once. The genes are TRBV29-1 and TRBJ2-1; D call uncertain. The CDR3 runs 13 residues. CDR1 SQVTM and CDR2 ANQGSEA come from the germline V gene. V lost 5 bases to trimming and J lost 4 bases, with 12 bases between them. The CDR3 spells CSVSLLQYNEQFF. CDR3 nucleotides: TGCAGCGTTTCCCTCCTACAGTACAATGAGCAGTTCTTC.

This clone was seen just once. The gene calls are TRBV9 and TRBJ2-6; tentatively, D is TRBD1 (6 bases). CDR3 length: 15 residues. Trimming removed 4 bases from V and 2 bases from J, with 10 bases in between. Germline V gene sequence: CDR1 SGDLS, CDR2 YYNGEE. The CDR3, as DNA: TGTGCCAGCAGCCTTCCAGGGGCTGGGGCCAACGTCCTGACTTTC. Translation gives CASSLPGAGANVLTF. The whole variable domain, filled in from reference TRBV9 and TRBJ2-6, reads DSGVTQTPKHLITATGQRVTLRCSPRSGDLSVYWYQQSLDQGLQFLIQYYNGEERAKGNILERFSAQQFPDLHSELNLSSLELGDSALYFCASSLPGAGANVLTFGAGSRLTVL.

This chain connects TRBV28 to TRBJ2-7; D gene uncertain. This CDR3 has 13 amino acids. Deletions cut 6 bases from V and 0 bases from J, with 9 bases between. The germline CDR1 and CDR2 sequences are MDHEN and SYDVKM. This CDR3 is CASRDSRSYEQYF. CDR3 nucleotide sequence: TGTGCCAGCAGAGACTCTCGCTCCTACGAGCAGTACTTC.

The gene calls are TRBV4-3 and TRBJ2-3, with 7 bases identical to TRBD2. The CDR3 covers 15 residues. V gave up 0 bases and J gave up 6 bases; unmatched junction bases: 6. Per the germline V gene, CDR1 is LGHNA and CDR2 is YSLEER. The CDR3 reads CASSQEVRAGDTQYF. DNA of the CDR3: TGCGCCAGCAGCCAAGAGGTTAGAGCGGGGGATACGCAGTATTTT.

This sequence joins TRBV6-6 and TRBJ2-7, with D tentatively TRBD1 (6 bases). Looked up from germline, CDR1 is MNHNY and CDR2 is SVGAGI (reference sequence). The length of the CDR3 is 12 residues. The V gene lost 2 bases and the J gene lost 6 bases, with 8 bases spanning the gap. CDR3 loop: CASSYTGPEQYF. For the CDR3, the DNA is TGTGCCAGCAGTTACACAGGGCCCGAGCAGTACTTC.

The V and J genes are TRBV11-3 and TRBJ1-1; maybe TRBD1 (5 bases). The germline V gene has CDR1 SGHNT and CDR2 YENEEA. The CDR3 has 14 residues. V lost 5 bases to trimming and J lost 1 base, with 11 bases between them. The CDR3 region has the DNA TGTGCCAGCAGCGTAACAGGCCCGAACACTGAAGCTTTCTTT. Translation gives CASSVTGPNTEAFF.

The chain has TRBV4-3 and TRBJ1-2; 10 bases match TRBD1. The length of the CDR3 is 16 residues. V trimming: 4 bases; J trimming: 0 bases; junction bases outside the gene matches: 5. Germline V gene sequence: CDR1 LGHNA, CDR2 YSLEER. CDR3 in DNA: TGCGCCAGCAGCCCGACAGGGGGCACTTCTAACTATGGCTACACCTTC. Translated: CASSPTGGTSNYGYTF.

This chain links TRBV6-1 with TRBJ1-5; 7 bases agree with TRBD1. Germline loops: CDR1 MNHNS, CDR2 SASEGT. This CDR3 region has 15 residues. V dropped 7 bases and J dropped 6; count of bases not matched to a gene: 12. Written as DNA, the CDR3 is TGTGCCAGCAAAATTATTCAGGGGGAGAGTCAGCCCCAGCATTTT. This gives the protein CASKIIQGESQPQHF.

This chain joins TRBV7-9 and TRBJ2-1; TRBD1 matches 8 bases. The J segment lost 7 bases and the V segment lost 3 bases, leaving 8 bases of the junction unmatched. The CDR3 contains 15 residues. The V gene's germline CDR1 is SEHNR and CDR2 FQNEAQ (reference sequence). This chain's CDR3 is CASSFGQGFGNEQFF. CDR3 sequence (DNA): TGTGCCAGCAGCTTTGGACAGGGCTTTGGGAATGAGCAGTTCTTC.

The chain uses TRBV4-3 and TRBJ2-7; TRBD1 matches 8 bases. Germline assignment: CDR1 LGHNA and CDR2 YSLEER. Losses at the gene ends were 4 bases for V and 4 bases for J; bases not matched to a gene: 9. CDR3 length: 15 residues. This CDR3 is CASSPTPTGGYEQYF. CDR3 sequence (DNA): TGCGCCAGCAGCCCGACCCCAACAGGGGGGTACGAGCAGTACTTC.

This clone occurred once. The V and J genes are TRBV7-8 and TRBJ1-4, with D unclear. Germline CDR1 is SGHVS and CDR2 is FQNEAQ. This CDR3 is built from 16 residues. V lost 0 bases to trimming and J lost 8 bases, with 16 bases between them. CDR3 sequence reads: CASSLANAGSWEKLFF. The CDR3 coding sequence is TGTGCCAGCAGCTTAGCGAATGCGGGGAGTTGGGAAAAACTGTTTTTT.

The chain has TRBV6-4 and TRBJ2-1, with 9 bases that match TRBD2. Trimming removed 3 bases from V and 5 bases from J; junction bases left unmatched: 5. This CDR3 comprises 15 residues. The germline V gene encodes CDR1 MRHNA and CDR2 SNTAGT. The CDR3 region is CASSESERGDNEQFF. CDR3 DNA: TGTGCCAGCAGTGAATCTGAGCGGGGGGACAATGAGCAGTTCTTC.

The chain uses TRBV13 and TRBJ2-3; D may be TRBD2 (6 bases). Germline CDR1 PRHDT, CDR2 FYEKMQ (reference sequence). CDR3 length equals 15 residues. V shed 2 bases and J shed 3 bases, with 12 bases lying between them. CDR3 sequence: CASSLSGGATDTQYF. The DNA of the CDR3 is TGTGCCAGCAGCTTATCCGGCGGGGCTACAGATACGCAGTATTTT.

The chain links TRBV6-5 to TRBJ1-5; a possible D gene is TRBD1 (6 bases). The CDR3 has 13 amino acids. Germline CDR1 and CDR2: MNHEY and SVGAGI. V dropped 6 bases and J dropped 4 bases, with 10 bases sitting between them. The CDR3 protein is CASSRQANQPQHF. DNA for the CDR3: TGTGCCAGCAGCCGACAGGCTAATCAGCCCCAGCATTTT.

The rearrangement links TRBV5-6 to TRBJ2-2; unclear D gene. This CDR3 comprises 14 residues. The germline V gene encodes CDR1 SGHDT and CDR2 YYEEEE. The V gene lost 0 bases and the J gene lost 0 bases, with 3 bases spanning the gap. DNA for the CDR3: TGTGCCAGCAGCTTGGTCTCGAACACCGGGGAGCTGTTTTTT. It specifies CASSLVSNTGELFF.

A single count supports this clone. The V and J genes are TRBV5-6 and TRBJ1-1; weak D call: TRBD1 (6 bases). The CDR3 loop spans 15 amino acids. Per germline, CDR1 SGHDT and CDR2 YYEEEE. The V end was cut by 3 bases, the J end by 4 bases, with 16 bases between. DNA of the CDR3: TGTGCCAGCAGCTCAAAATCACAGGGATTCACTGAAGCTTTCTTT. It is translated as CASSSKSQGFTEAFF.

This sequence joins TRBV6-1 and TRBJ1-1, with D perhaps matching TRBD1 (6 bases). Germline values: CDR1 MNHNS, CDR2 SASEGT. The CDR3 is made up of 14 amino acids. V gave up 3 bases and J gave up 1 base, with 9 bases separating them. In DNA form, the CDR3 reads TGTGCCAGCAGTGATTGGACAGCGAACACTGAAGCTTTCTTT. Amino acids: CASSDWTANTEAFF.

V gene TRBV6-5 combines with J gene TRBJ1-4; 8 bases agree with TRBD1. With V trimmed by 4 bases and J by 1 base, 2 bases remained unmatched. The CDR3 runs to 15 residues. CDR1 is MNHEY, CDR2 SVGAGI, per germline. The CDR3 here is CASSWTGRTNEKLFF. CDR3 coding DNA: TGTGCCAGCAGTTGGACAGGGAGAACTAATGAAAAACTGTTTTTT.

V and J are TRBV27 and TRBJ1-4, with D tentatively TRBD1 (6 bases). CDR1 is MNHEY and CDR2 is SMNVEV in the germline V gene (reference sequence). Deletions cut 7 bases from V and 8 bases from J, with 20 bases between. This CDR3 region has 15 residues. The CDR3 nucleotides are TGTGCCAGCATGTTAAGGGGGAGAGAAGAAGAAAAACTGTTTTTT. It specifies CASMLRGREEEKLFF.

The chain joins TRBV29-1 to TRBJ1-5; the D gene is possibly TRBD1 (5 bases). Germline V gene lookup returns CDR1 SQVTM and CDR2 ANQGSEA. The CDR3 is 12 amino acids. V was shortened by 4 bases and J by 4 bases, with 8 bases between the two germline ends. The DNA for the CDR3 is TGCAGCGTTGCAGGGAATAATCAGCCCCAGCATTTT. Protein: CSVAGNNQPQHF.

The chain employs TRBV29-1 and TRBJ2-2; 9 bases fit TRBD1. Trimming removed 0 bases from V and 4 bases from J; junction bases left unmatched: 3. The V gene's germline CDR1 is SQVTM and CDR2 ANQGSEA. The CDR3 has 15 residues. This CDR3 is CSVEEGQGVTGELFF. The CDR3 DNA reads TGCAGCGTTGAAGAGGGACAGGGAGTCACCGGGGAGCTGTTTTTT.

This clone occurred once. Additional DNA sequences in this sample encode the identical CDR3. The CDR3: CASSPRQGAGEQYF. CDR3 DNA: TGTGCCAGCTCACCTCGGCAGGGGGCAGGCGAGCAGTACTTC. The V and J genes are TRBV18 and TRBJ2-7; 8 bases match TRBD1. CDR1 and CDR2 (germline): KGHSH, LQKENI. V shed 3 bases, J shed 6 bases, and the junction held 7 bases outside the gene matches. The length of the CDR3 is 14 residues. Full variable domain (missing parts from reference TRBV18 and TRBJ2-7): NAGVMQNPRHLVRRRGQEARLRCSPMKGHSHVYWYRQLPEEGLKFMVYLQKENIIDESGMPKERFSAEFPKEGPSILRIQQVVRGDSAAYFCASSPRQGAGEQYFGPGTRLTVT.

J is TRBJ2-7 and V is TRBV6-1; 8 bases map to TRBD1. V was clipped by 3 bases and J by 6 bases; unmatched bases: 10. Germline V gives CDR1 MNHNS, CDR2 SASEGT. The CDR3 spans 15 residues. The CDR3 spells CASSERQGTRPEQYF. The CDR3 bases are TGTGCCAGCAGTGAGCGACAGGGGACGCGCCCCGAGCAGTACTTC.

The chain has TRBV18 and TRBJ1-2, with 7 positions matching TRBD1. V trimming: 3 bases; J trimming: 3 bases; junction bases outside the gene matches: 7. Germline lookup yields CDR1 KGHSH and CDR2 LQKENI. The CDR3 has 15 amino acids. The CDR3 spells CASSPTGMADYGYTF. CDR3 nucleotide sequence: TGTGCCAGCTCACCGACAGGGATGGCCGACTATGGCTACACCTTC.

The rearrangement links TRBV30 to TRBJ1-3; 7 nucleotides agree with TRBD1. Germline V gene lookup returns CDR1 GTSNPN and CDR2 SVGIG (reference sequence). The J segment lost 0 bases and the V segment lost 1 base, leaving 15 bases of the junction unmatched. This CDR3 is built from 19 residues. This CDR3 is CAWSGVWGQITSSGNTIYF. The CDR3 DNA follows: TGTGCCTGGAGTGGAGTATGGGGACAGATAACATCCTCTGGAAACACCATATATTTT.

V usage is TRBV4-3 and J usage is TRBJ1-2, with 7 bases aligning to TRBD1. The junction had 13 bases not matched to a gene; V was cut back by 0 bases and J by 0 bases. Germline CDR1 LGHNA, CDR2 YSLEER. This CDR3 has 19 amino acids. The CDR3 is CASSQDIRGPTDSNYGYTF. The DNA of the CDR3 is TGCGCCAGCAGCCAAGATATAAGGGGGCCCACAGACTCTAACTATGGCTACACCTTC.